This T cell receptor beta chain was captured by sequencing in a study of post-analysis software for immune sequencing data. Study-level background: As for disease course, relapsing-remitting, secondary progressive and progressive-relapsing multiple sclerosis were all included.

Unique molecular identifiers had been added to the TCR beta cDNA libraries. TCRdb reanalysed the PCR reads using MiXCR and keeps one entry per CDR3 protein. Found here are around 200,000 distinct CDR3 sequences, roughly 28% of them singletons; the top ten hold around 3.7%. At least ten counts were recorded for this clonotype. Its specificity is not known. Regarding the study as a whole: Comparison with controls showed significantly lower normalized Chao1 diversity in multiple sclerosis patients. Samples sharing a preparation batch grouped tightly together when assessed by F measure. About five TRBV segments were more frequent in patients than controls; TRBV5-6, TRBV5-1 and TRBV20-1 belonged to this group.

This CDR3 spans 14 amino acids. The germline V gene encodes CDR1 SQVTM and CDR2 ANQGSEA. With V trimmed by 5 bases and J by 7 bases, 11 bases remained unmatched. This receptor was obtained from a girl aged 2 to 17 with multiple sclerosis. Sequences were obtained from blood. The J gene is TRBJ2-7, the V gene TRBV29-1; 10 nucleotides agree with TRBD2. The DNA of the CDR3 is TGCAGCGTTTTAGGGTCTAGCGGGAGAAGGGAGCAGTACTTC. This gives the protein CSVLGSSGRREQYF.